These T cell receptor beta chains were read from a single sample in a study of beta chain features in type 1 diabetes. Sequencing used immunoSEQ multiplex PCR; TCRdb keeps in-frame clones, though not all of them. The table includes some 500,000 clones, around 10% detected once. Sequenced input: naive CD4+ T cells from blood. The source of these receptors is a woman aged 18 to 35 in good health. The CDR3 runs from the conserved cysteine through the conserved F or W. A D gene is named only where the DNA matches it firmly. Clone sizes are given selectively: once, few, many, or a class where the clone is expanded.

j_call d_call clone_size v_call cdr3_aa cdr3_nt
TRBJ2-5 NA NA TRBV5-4 CASSPTLQGGETQYF TGTGCCAGCAGCCCAACACTACAGGGCGGGGAGACCCAGTACTTC
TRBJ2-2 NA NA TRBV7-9 CASSPGTRGTGELFF TGTGCCAGCAGCCCCGGGACCCGGGGCACCGGGGAGCTGTTTTTT
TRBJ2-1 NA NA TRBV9 CASSVVALNNEQFF TGTGCCAGCAGCGTAGTGGCTCTTAACAATGAGCAGTTCTTC
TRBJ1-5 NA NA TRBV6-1 CASSFQGQSNQPQHF TGTGCCAGCAGTTTTCAGGGTCAGAGCAATCAGCCCCAGCATTTT
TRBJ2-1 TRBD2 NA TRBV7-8 CASSFTPAGVAYNEQFF TGTGCCAGCAGCTTCACCCCAGCGGGAGTCGCCTACAATGAGCAGTTCTTC
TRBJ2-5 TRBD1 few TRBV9 CASSPRQGAEETQYF TGTGCCAGCAGCCCAAGACAGGGGGCGGAAGAGACCCAGTACTTC
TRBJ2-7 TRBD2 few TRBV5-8 CASSLRLAGPNEQYF TGTGCCAGCAGCCTCAGACTAGCGGGACCGAACGAGCAGTACTTC
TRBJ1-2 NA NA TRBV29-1 CSVGAYTF TGCAGCGTTGGGGCCTACACCTTC
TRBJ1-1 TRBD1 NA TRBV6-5 CASSYDRDNTEAFF TGTGCCAGCAGTTACGACAGGGACAACACTGAAGCTTTCTTT
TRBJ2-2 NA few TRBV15 CATSSGAGSGELFF TGTGCCACCAGCAGCGGGGCGGGTTCCGGGGAGCTGTTTTTT
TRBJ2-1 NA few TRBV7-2 CASSLEGVDEQFF TGTGCCAGCAGCTTAGAGGGGGTGGATGAGCAGTTCTTC
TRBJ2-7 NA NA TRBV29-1 CSVEGQAYEQYF TGCAGCGTTGAAGGACAGGCCTACGAGCAGTACTTC
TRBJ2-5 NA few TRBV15 CATSRATGSGETQYF TGTGCCACCAGCAGAGCTACCGGGTCCGGGGAGACCCAGTACTTC
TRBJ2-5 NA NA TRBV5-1 CATHTGGGEETQYF TGCGCCACGCACACCGGAGGGGGCGAAGAGACCCAGTACTTC
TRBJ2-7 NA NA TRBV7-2 CASRRTTSSGEQYF TGTGCCAGCAGGCGGACTACCTCTTCCGGCGAGCAGTACTTC
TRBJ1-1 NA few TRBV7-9 CASSSQGAEPAFF TGTGCCAGCAGCTCACAGGGAGCCGAACCAGCTTTCTTT
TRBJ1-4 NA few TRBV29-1 CSVGQGAAEKLFF TGCAGCGTTGGACAAGGAGCCGCGGAAAAACTGTTTTTT
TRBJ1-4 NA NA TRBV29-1 CSVEDGGNEKLFF TGCAGCGTTGAAGATGGGGGGAATGAAAAACTGTTTTTT
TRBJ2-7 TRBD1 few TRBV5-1 CASSSRQGTYEQYF TGCGCCAGCAGCTCCCGACAGGGTACCTACGAGCAGTACTTC
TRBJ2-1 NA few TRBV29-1 CSVGEPFNEQFF TGCAGCGTTGGCGAGCCTTTCAATGAGCAGTTCTTC
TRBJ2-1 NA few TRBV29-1 CSAGLARYNEQFF TGCAGCGCTGGGCTAGCGAGATACAATGAGCAGTTCTTC
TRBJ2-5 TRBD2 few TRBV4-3 CASSPSPYGGGETQYF TGCGCCAGCAGCCCTAGCCCCTACGGGGGGGGCGAGACCCAGTACTTC
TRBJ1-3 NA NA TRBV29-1 CSIARDSRGNTIYF TGCAGCATTGCGAGGGACTCTCGAGGAAACACCATATATTTT
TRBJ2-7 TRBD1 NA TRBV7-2 CASSRWGQVDYEQYF TGTGCCAGCAGCCGATGGGGACAGGTAGATTACGAGCAGTACTTC
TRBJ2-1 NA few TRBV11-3 CASRLAYNEQFF TGTGCCAGCAGGTTAGCGTACAATGAGCAGTTCTTC
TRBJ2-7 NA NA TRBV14 CASSRWDSYEQYF TGTGCCAGCAGCCGCTGGGACTCCTACGAGCAGTACTTC
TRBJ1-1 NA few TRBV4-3 CASSQTGANTEAFF TGCGCCAGCAGCCAAACAGGAGCCAACACTGAAGCTTTCTTT
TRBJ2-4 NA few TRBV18 CASSPGTDAKNIQYF TGTGCCAGCTCCCCCGGGACGGATGCCAAAAACATTCAGTACTTC
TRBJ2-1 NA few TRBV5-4 CASSLDYYNEQFF TGTGCCAGCAGCTTGGACTATTACAATGAGCAGTTCTTC
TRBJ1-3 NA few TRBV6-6 CASSPAGSGNTIYF TGTGCCAGCAGTCCCGCCGGCTCTGGAAACACCATATATTTT
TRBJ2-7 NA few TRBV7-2 CASSLALAYEQYF TGTGCCAGCAGCTTAGCGTTGGCCTACGAGCAGTACTTC
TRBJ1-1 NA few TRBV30 CAWSPNRKGPTEAFF TGTGCCTGGAGTCCTAACCGAAAAGGGCCCACTGAAGCTTTCTTT
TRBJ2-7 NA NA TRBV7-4 CASSSLGYEQYF TGTGCCAGCAGTTCACTAGGCTACGAGCAGTACTTC
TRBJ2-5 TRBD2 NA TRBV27 CASTEIGGAGETQYF TGTGCCAGCACCGAAATCGGGGGGGCCGGGGAGACCCAGTACTTC
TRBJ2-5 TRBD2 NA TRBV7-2 CASSSPAAGVRETQYF TGTGCCAGCAGCTCCCCGGCAGCGGGGGTCCGAGAGACCCAGTACTTC
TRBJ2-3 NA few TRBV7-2 CASSSRGTDTQYF TGTGCCAGCAGCTCCCGGGGAACAGATACGCAGTATTTT